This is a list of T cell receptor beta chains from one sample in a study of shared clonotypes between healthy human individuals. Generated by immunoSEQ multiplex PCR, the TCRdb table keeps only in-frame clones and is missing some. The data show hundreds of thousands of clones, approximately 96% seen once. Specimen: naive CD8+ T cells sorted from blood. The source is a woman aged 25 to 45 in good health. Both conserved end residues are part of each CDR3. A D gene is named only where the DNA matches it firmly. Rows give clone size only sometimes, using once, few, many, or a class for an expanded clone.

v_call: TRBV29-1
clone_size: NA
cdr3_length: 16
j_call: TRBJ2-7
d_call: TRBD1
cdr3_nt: TGCAGCGTTGAAGAACAGGGGTCGAGGGGCTCCTACGAGCAGTACTTC
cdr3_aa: CSVEEQGSRGSYEQYF

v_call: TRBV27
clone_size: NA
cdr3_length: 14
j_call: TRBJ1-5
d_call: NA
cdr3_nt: TGTGCCAGCAGTTCCAACAGGGACAATCAGCCCCAGCATTTT
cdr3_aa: CASSSNRDNQPQHF

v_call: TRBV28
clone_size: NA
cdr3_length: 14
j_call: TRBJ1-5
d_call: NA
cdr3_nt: TGTGCCAGCAGCCCCCCTTATAGCAATCAGCCCCAGCATTTT
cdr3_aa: CASSPPYSNQPQHF

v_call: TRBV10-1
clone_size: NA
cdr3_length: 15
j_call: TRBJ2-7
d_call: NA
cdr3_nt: TGCGCCAGCTCCCCCCCGGGTCGGGCACCCTACGAGCAGTACTTC
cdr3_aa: CASSPPGRAPYEQYF

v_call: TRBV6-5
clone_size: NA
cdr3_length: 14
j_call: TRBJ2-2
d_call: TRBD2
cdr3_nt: TGTGCCAGCAGTGCTAGCGGGAACACCGGGGAGCTGTTTTTT
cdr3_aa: CASSASGNTGELFF

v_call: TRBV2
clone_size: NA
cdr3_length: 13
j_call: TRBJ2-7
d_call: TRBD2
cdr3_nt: TGTGCCAGCAGTCCTAGCGGGAGCTACGAGCAGTACTTC
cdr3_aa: CASSPSGSYEQYF

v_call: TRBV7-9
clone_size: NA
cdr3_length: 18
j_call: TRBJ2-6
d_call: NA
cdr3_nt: TGTGCCAGCAGCCCTAAACAGGACAGGACTAATGGGGCCAACGTCCTGACTTTC
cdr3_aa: CASSPKQDRTNGANVLTF

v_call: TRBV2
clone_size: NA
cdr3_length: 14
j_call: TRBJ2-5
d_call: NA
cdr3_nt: TGTGCCAGCAGGCCAGCTAGCACCCAAGAGACCCAGTACTTC
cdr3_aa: CASRPASTQETQYF

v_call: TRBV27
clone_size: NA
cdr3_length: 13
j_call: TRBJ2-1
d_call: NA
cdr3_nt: TGTGCCAGCAGGCTCAGCTCCTACAATGAGCAGTTCTTC
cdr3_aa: CASRLSSYNEQFF

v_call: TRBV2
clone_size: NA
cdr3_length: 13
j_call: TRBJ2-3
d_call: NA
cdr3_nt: TGTGCCAGCAGCCATCTGGGCACAGATACGCAGTATTTT
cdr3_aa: CASSHLGTDTQYF

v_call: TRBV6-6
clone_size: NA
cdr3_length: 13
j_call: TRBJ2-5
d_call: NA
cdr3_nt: TGTGCCAGCAAAGAAGGGGGGGGTGAGACCCAGTACTTC
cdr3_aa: CASKEGGGETQYF

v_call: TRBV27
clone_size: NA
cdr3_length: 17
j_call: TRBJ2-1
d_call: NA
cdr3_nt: TGTGCCAGCAGTTCCCTCGTTGGAGGCGGGCACTACAATGAGCAGTTCTTC
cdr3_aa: CASSSLVGGGHYNEQFF

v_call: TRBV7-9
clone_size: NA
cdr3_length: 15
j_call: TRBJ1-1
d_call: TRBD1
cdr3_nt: TGTGCCAGCAGCTCCGGACAGGGGGTGAAAACTGAAGCTTTCTTT
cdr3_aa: CASSSGQGVKTEAFF

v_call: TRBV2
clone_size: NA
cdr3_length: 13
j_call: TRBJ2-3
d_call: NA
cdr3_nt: TGTGCCAGCAGCGACGACTCTCCCGATACGCAGTATTTT
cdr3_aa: CASSDDSPDTQYF

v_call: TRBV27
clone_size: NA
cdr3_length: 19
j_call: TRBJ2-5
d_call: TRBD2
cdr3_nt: TGTGCCAGCAGTTTGGCGGGGGGCCTGAGAGGTTACCCCCAAGAGACCCAGTACTTC
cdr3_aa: CASSLAGGLRGYPQETQYF

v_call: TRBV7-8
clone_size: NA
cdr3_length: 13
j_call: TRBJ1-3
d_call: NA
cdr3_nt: TGTGCCAGCAGCCACCGAACCCTAAACACCATATATTTT
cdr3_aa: CASSHRTLNTIYF

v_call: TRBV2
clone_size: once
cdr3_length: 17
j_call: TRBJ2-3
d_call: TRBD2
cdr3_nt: TGTGCCAGCAATTCGGGACTAGCGGGAGGGAGCACAGATACGCAGTATTTT
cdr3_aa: CASNSGLAGGSTDTQYF

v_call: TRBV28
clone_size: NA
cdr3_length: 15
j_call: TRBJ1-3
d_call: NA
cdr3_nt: TGTGCCAGCAGCCTAGTACGGTTAGCTGGGGACACCATATATTTT
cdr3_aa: CASSLVRLAGDTIYF

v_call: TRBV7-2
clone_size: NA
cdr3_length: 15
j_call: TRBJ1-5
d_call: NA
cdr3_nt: TGTGCCAGCAGCTTAGAGGAGTATAGCAATCAGCCCCAGCATTTT
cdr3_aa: CASSLEEYSNQPQHF

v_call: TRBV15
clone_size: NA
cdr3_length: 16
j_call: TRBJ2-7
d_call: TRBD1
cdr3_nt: TGTGCCACCAGCAGAGAGCCCGACAGGGTTAAGTACGAGCAGTACTTC
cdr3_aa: CATSREPDRVKYEQYF

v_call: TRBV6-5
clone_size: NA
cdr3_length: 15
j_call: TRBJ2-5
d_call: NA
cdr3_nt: TGTGCCAGCAGTTACGGTGGCAGGGGCGGAGAGACCCAGTACTTC
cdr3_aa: CASSYGGRGGETQYF

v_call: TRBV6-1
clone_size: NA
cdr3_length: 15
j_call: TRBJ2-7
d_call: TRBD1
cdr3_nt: TGTGCCAGCAGTGAACGACAGGGGCGTCCCTACGAGCAGTACTTC
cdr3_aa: CASSERQGRPYEQYF

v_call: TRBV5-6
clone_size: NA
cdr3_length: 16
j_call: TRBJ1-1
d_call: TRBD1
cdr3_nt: TGTGCCAGCAGCCATTCGACAGGGGGCACAGACACTGAAGCTTTCTTT
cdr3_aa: CASSHSTGGTDTEAFF

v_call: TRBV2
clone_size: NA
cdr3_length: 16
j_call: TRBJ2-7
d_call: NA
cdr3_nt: TGTGCCAGCAGTGAAGGGATGACAGGTGGGGCGAGGGAGCAGTACTTC
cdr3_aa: CASSEGMTGGAREQYF

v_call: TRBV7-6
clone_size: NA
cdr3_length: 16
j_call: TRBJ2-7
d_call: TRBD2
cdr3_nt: TGTGCCAGCAGCTTAGTCTCTAGCGGGAGGGCGGACGAGCAGTACTTC
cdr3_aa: CASSLVSSGRADEQYF

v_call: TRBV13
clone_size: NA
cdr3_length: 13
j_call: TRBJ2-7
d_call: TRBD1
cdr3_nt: TGTGCCAGCAGCTTGGGACAGGGGGACGAGCAGTACTTC
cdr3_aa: CASSLGQGDEQYF

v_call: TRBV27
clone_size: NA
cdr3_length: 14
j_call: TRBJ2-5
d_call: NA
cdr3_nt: TGTGCCAGCAGTCCTCTTGTCGAACAAGAGACCCAGTACTTC
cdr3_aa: CASSPLVEQETQYF

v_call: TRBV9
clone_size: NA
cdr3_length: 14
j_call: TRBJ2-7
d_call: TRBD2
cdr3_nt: TGTGCCAGCAGCGTAGGACTAGCGGGAGTTGAGCAGTACTTC
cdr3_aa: CASSVGLAGVEQYF

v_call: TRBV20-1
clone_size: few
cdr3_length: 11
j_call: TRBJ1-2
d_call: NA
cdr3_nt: TGCAGTGTTGAGGGCCCGTATGGCTACACCTTC
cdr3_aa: CSVEGPYGYTF

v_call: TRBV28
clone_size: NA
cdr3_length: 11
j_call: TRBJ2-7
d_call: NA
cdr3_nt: TGTGCCAGTCGCCAGGTTCGCGAGCAGTACTTC
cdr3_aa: CASRQVREQYF

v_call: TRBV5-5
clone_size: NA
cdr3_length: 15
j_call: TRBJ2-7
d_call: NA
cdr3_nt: TGTGCCAGCAGCTTGTATCTTATTAGCTCCTACGAGCAGTACTTC
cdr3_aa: CASSLYLISSYEQYF

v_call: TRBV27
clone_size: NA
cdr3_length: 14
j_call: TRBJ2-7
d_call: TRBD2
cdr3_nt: TGTGCCAGCAGTGGTAGCGGGAGAAGCTACGAGCAGTACTTC
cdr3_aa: CASSGSGRSYEQYF

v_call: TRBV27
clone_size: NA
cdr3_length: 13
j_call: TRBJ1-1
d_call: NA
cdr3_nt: TGTGCCAGCAAAACAGGGCCCAACACTGAAGCTTTCTTT
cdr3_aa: CASKTGPNTEAFF

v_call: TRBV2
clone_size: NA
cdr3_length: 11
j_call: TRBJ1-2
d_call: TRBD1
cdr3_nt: TGTGCCTTGACAGGGGACTATGGCTACACCTTC
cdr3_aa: CALTGDYGYTF

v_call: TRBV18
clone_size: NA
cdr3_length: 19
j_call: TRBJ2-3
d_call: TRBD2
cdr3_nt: TGTGCCAGCTCACCAGAGGAGGCTCAGGCGGGAGGGCCGTCTGATACGCAGTATTTT
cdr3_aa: CASSPEEAQAGGPSDTQYF

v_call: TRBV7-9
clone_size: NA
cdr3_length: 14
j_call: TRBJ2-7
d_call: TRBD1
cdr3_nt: TGTGCCAGCAAGCCCGGGACAGGGGCCCACGAGCAGTACTTC
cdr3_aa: CASKPGTGAHEQYF

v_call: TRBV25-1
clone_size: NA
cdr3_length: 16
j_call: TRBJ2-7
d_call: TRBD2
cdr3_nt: TGTGCCAGCAGTGACTCCCGGCACGGGGGGGTAGGCGAGCAGTACTTC
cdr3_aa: CASSDSRHGGVGEQYF

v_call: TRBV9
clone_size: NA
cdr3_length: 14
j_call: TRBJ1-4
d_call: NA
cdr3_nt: TGTGCCAGCAGCGTAATACCAGGGGCGGAAAAACTGTTTTTT
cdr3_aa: CASSVIPGAEKLFF

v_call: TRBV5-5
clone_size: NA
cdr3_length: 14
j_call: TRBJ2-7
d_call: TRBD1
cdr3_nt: TGTGCCAGCAGCTTTGACAGGGGGCGGGATGAGCAGTACTTC
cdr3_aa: CASSFDRGRDEQYF

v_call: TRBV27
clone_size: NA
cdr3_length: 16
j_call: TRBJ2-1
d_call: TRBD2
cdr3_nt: TGTGCCAGCAGTGGAGGGACTAGCGGGCTTCACAATGAGCAGTTCTTC
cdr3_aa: CASSGGTSGLHNEQFF

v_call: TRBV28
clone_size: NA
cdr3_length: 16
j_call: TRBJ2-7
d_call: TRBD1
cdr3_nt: TGTGCCAGCAGTTTTTGGGCGACAGGGGGGGTATACGAGCAGTACTTC
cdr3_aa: CASSFWATGGVYEQYF

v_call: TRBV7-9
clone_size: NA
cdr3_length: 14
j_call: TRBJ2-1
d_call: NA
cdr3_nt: TGTGCCAGCAGCTTAGGTCCCCCTTCGAATGAGCAGTTCTTC
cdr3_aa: CASSLGPPSNEQFF

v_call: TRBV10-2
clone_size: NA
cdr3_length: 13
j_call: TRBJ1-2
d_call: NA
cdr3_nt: TGCGCCAGCACCCAGGCGGGCGGCTATGGCTACACCTTC
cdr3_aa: CASTQAGGYGYTF

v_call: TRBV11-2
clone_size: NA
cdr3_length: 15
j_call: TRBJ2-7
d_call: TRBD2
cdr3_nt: TGTGCCAGCAGCTTAGGTGGACTAGCGGTCCGCGAGCAGTACTTC
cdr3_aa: CASSLGGLAVREQYF

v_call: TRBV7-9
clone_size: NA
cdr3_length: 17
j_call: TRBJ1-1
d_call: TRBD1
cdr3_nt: TGTGCCAGCAGCTTAGACACTCCGGGACAGGTGAACACTGAAGCTTTCTTT
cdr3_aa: CASSLDTPGQVNTEAFF

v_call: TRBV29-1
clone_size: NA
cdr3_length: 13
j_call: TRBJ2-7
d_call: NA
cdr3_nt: TGCAGCGTTGTTTGGGAGAACTCCTACGAGCAGTACTTC
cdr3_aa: CSVVWENSYEQYF

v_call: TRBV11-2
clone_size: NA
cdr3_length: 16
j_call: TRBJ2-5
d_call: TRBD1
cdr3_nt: TGTGCCAGCAGCTCCGCCGGGACAGCCTTCCAAGAGACCCAGTACTTC
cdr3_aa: CASSSAGTAFQETQYF

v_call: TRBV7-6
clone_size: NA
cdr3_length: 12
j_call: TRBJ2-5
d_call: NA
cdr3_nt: TGTGCCAGCAGCTCCGGGACGGAGACCCAGTACTTC
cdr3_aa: CASSSGTETQYF

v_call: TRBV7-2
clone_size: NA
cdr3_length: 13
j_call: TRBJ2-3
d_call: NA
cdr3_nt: TGTGCCAGCAGCTTTCTGACGGAGGATACGCAGTATTTT
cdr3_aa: CASSFLTEDTQYF

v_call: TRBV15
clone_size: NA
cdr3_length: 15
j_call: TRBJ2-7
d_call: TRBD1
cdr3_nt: TGTGCCACCAGCGCCCGACAGGGTACTCCCTACGAGCAGTACTTC
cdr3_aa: CATSARQGTPYEQYF

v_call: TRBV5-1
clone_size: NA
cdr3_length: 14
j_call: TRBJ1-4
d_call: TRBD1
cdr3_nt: TGCGCCAGCAGCTCGGGACAGGGCGCCGAAAAACTGTTTTTT
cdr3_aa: CASSSGQGAEKLFF

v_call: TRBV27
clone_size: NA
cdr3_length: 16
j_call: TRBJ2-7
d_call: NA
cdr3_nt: TGTGCCAGCAGTTTTACCCCTCCCCAAAGCTCCTACGAGCAGTACTTC
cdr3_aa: CASSFTPPQSSYEQYF

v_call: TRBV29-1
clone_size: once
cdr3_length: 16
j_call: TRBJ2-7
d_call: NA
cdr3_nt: TGCAGCGTTGAAGGGGGGTTTGGGGACGGGCTTTACGAGCAGTACTTC
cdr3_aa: CSVEGGFGDGLYEQYF

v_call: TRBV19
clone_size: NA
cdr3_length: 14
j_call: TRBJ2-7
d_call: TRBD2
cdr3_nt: TGTGCCAGGGAGGGCCAGCGGGAACCCTACGAGCAGTACTTC
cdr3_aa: CAREGQREPYEQYF

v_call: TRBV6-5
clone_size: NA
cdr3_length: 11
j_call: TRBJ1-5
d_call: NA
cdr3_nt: TGTGCCAGCGGGCAGGGACAGCCCCAGCATTTT
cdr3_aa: CASGQGQPQHF

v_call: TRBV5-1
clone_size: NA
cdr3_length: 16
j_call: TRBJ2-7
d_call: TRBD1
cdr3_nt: TGCGCCAGCAGCTTGGTTCCCGGGACAGTTCCCTACGAGCAGTACTTC
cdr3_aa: CASSLVPGTVPYEQYF

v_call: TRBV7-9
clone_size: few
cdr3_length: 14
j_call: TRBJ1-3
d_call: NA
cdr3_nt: TGTGCCAGCAGCTCGACAGACTCTGGAAACACCATATATTTT
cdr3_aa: CASSSTDSGNTIYF

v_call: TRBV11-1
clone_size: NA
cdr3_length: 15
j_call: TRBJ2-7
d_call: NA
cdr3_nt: TGTGCCAGCAGCTACTGGGGTAGCGGCTCCTACGAGCAGTACTTC
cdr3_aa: CASSYWGSGSYEQYF

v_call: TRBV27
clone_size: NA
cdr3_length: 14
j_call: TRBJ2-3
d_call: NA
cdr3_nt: TGTGCCAGCAGTTTAAAAGGGCGTAGAGATACGCAGTATTTT
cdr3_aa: CASSLKGRRDTQYF

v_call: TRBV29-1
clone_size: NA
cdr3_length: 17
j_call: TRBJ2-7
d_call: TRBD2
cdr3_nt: TGCAGCGTGGTGAATGGGACTACCGTAAAACCTGCCTACGAGCAGTACTTC
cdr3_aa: CSVVNGTTVKPAYEQYF